What follows are 28 T cell receptor beta chains derived from one specimen sequenced in a study of STAT5B mutations in CD4+ large granular lymphocyte leukemia. Data came from immunoSEQ multiplex PCR; TCRdb stores just in-frame clones and leaves some out. The data show some 38,000 clones, roughly 85% seen once. Material for sequencing was CD4+ T cells from blood buffy coats. The origin of the receptors is a human donor in good health.

The chain has TRBV5-5 and TRBJ2-7; 8 bases map to TRBD2. In germline, CDR1 is SGHKS, CDR2 YYEKEE (reference sequence). J lost 0 bases, V lost 1 base, and 6 bases had no gene match. The CDR3 runs 16 residues. Here the CDR3 reads CASSLRAGLDSYEQYF. The CDR3 coding sequence is TGTGCCAGCAGCTTGAGGGCGGGACTAGACTCCTACGAGCAGTACTTC.

V and J are TRBV18 and TRBJ1-4, with 9 nucleotides matching TRBD1. V trimming: 4 bases; J trimming: 6 bases; junction bases outside the gene matches: 6. The CDR3 consists of 15 residues. Germline V CDR1 and CDR2: KGHSH, LQKENI. The CDR3 DNA sequence: TGTGCCAGCTCACGGACAGGGGCTAGGGATGAAAAACTGTTTTTT. Its translation is CASSRTGARDEKLFF.

The V and J genes are TRBV6-6 and TRBJ2-1; D is undetermined. CDR3 length: 11 amino acids. Germline CDR1 reads MNHNY; CDR2 reads SVGAGI (reference sequence). V lost 5 bases, J lost 3 bases, and 2 bases lay in between. The CDR3 DNA sequence: TGTGCCAGCAGTAACTACAATGAGCAGTTCTTC. As protein: CASSNYNEQFF.

The J gene is TRBJ2-7, the V gene TRBV27; 7 bases agree with TRBD1. This CDR3 has 14 amino acids. Germline V gene sequence: CDR1 MNHEY, CDR2 SMNVEV (reference sequence). V lost 7 bases, J lost 1 base, and 7 bases stayed unmatched. The CDR3 DNA sequence: TGTGCCAGCACCACACAGGGGTTGTCCTACGAGCAGTACTTC. Translation: CASTTQGLSYEQYF.

The chain links TRBV27 to TRBJ1-5; D call uncertain. The CDR3 runs to 15 residues. Germline CDR1 and CDR2: MNHEY and SMNVEV (reference sequence). V was trimmed by 2 bases and J by 3 bases, leaving 11 bases between them. The CDR3 loop is CASSLLSGVNQPQHF. CDR3 sequence (DNA): TGTGCCAGCAGTTTACTATCAGGCGTCAATCAGCCCCAGCATTTT.

The chain has TRBV29-1 and TRBJ2-1, with 7 positions matching TRBD2. Trimming cost V 6 bases and J 1 base; bases outside gene matches: 9. Germline lookup yields CDR1 SQVTM and CDR2 ANQGSEA. The CDR3 is made up of 15 amino acids. CDR3: CSVSDGGGSYNEQFF. The DNA for the CDR3 is TGCAGCGTATCTGATGGGGGGGGGTCCTACAATGAGCAGTTCTTC.

This chain connects TRBV10-2 to TRBJ1-1; D remains unclear. The CDR3 loop spans 13 amino acids. CDR1 and CDR2 from the germline V gene are WSHSY and SAAADI. Trimming removed 5 bases from V and 10 bases from J, with 17 bases in between. The CDR3 protein is CASSKDLLGRAFF. The CDR3 region has the DNA TGCGCCAGCAGTAAGGACCTCCTCGGAAGAGCTTTCTTT.

V is TRBV7-9 and J is TRBJ1-1, with D possibly matching TRBD1 (5 bases). Trimming stripped 1 base from V and 5 bases from J, with 14 bases between. In germline, CDR1 is SEHNR, CDR2 FQNEAQ (reference sequence). The CDR3 runs to 15 residues. CDR3 residues: CASSLGAERTTEAFF. The CDR3 DNA follows: TGTGCCAGCAGCTTAGGGGCAGAAAGGACAACTGAAGCTTTCTTT.

The chain couples TRBV10-3 to TRBJ1-2, with 8 bases that match TRBD1. Germline CDR1 ENHRY, CDR2 SYGVKD. Germline trimming cut 5 bases from V and 4 bases from J; bases unmatched to any gene: 3. The CDR3 spans 13 residues. The CDR3 DNA follows: TGTGCCATCAGTTCGACAGGGGTCTATGGCTACACCTTC. This gives the protein CAISSTGVYGYTF.

This chain connects TRBV27 to TRBJ2-7; D assignment may be TRBD1 or TRBD2 (5 bases each). Deletions cut 3 bases from V and 4 bases from J, with 16 bases between. CDR3 size: 15 residues. CDR1 and CDR2 (germline): MNHEY, SMNVEV (reference sequence). The CDR3 reads CASSFRIEGRYEQYF. DNA for the CDR3: TGTGCCAGCAGTTTTAGGATCGAGGGACGGTACGAGCAGTACTTC.

This chain uses TRBV7-2 with TRBJ2-7; D possibly corresponds to TRBD2 (5 bases). The V end lost 0 bases, the J end lost 2 bases, and 11 bases lay between the germline ends. The CDR3 is made up of 15 amino acids. Germline values: CDR1 SGHTA, CDR2 FQGNSA. This CDR3 reads CASSLAPGVTYEQYF. The CDR3 DNA reads TGTGCCAGCAGCTTAGCGCCCGGGGTTACCTACGAGCAGTACTTC. Filled out from reference TRBV7-2 and TRBJ2-7, the complete variable domain reads GAGVSQSPSNKVTEKGKDVELRCDPISGHTALYWYRQSLGQGLEFLIYFQGNSAPDKSGLPSDRFSAERTGGSVSTLTIQRTQQEDSAVYLCASSLAPGVTYEQYFGPGTRLTVT.

This clone has only one observation. The chain links TRBV4-2 to TRBJ1-2; no clear D. The CDR3 is 13 residues long. Germline lookup yields CDR1 LGHNA and CDR2 YNFKEQ. The V end lost 0 bases, the J end lost 7 bases, and 9 bases lay between the germline ends. As DNA, the CDR3 is TGTGCCAGCAGCCAAGATAGGGATGCTGGCTACACCTTC. It translates to CASSQDRDAGYTF.

The chain uses TRBV5-1 and TRBJ2-3; D is undetermined. V lost 0 bases, J lost 0 bases, and 14 bases lay in between. CDR1 SGHRS and CDR2 YFSETQ come from the germline V gene. CDR3 size: 17 residues. The CDR3 region is CASSLASGGASTDTQYF. CDR3 in DNA: TGCGCCAGCAGCTTGGCCTCGGGCGGAGCTAGCACAGATACGCAGTATTTT. The full variable domain, completed using reference TRBV5-1 and TRBJ2-3, is KAGVTQTPRYLIKTRGQQVTLSCSPISGHRSVSWYQQTPGQGLQFLFEYFSETQRNKGNFPGRFSGRQFSNSRSEMNVSTLELGDSALYLCASSLASGGASTDTQYFGPGTRLTVL.

V and J are TRBV5-8 and TRBJ1-4; a weak D match, TRBD1 (6 bases). Trimming removed 4 bases at V and 8 bases at J, with 21 bases between. The CDR3 covers 16 residues. CDR1 and CDR2 from the germline V gene are SGHTS and YDEGEE. DNA for the CDR3: TGTGCCAGCAGCGCACTAACTACAGGGATTCACGAAAAACTGTTTTTT. Its protein product is CASSALTTGIHEKLFF.

The V gene is TRBV28, the J gene TRBJ1-5; D is unclear. V lost 4 bases, J lost 9 bases, and 16 bases lay in between. Germline V gene lookup returns CDR1 MDHEN and CDR2 SYDVKM. CDR3 length equals 14 residues. DNA for the CDR3: TGTGCCAGCAGTTCTGGGGTCCCCCAGAGGCCCCAGCATTTT. Its protein is CASSSGVPQRPQHF. Full variable domain (remainder filled in from reference TRBV28 and TRBJ1-5): DVKVTQSSRYLVKRTGEKVFLECVQDMDHENMFWYRQDPGLGLRLIYFSYDVKMKEKGDIPEGYSVSREKKERFSLILESASTNQTSMYLCASSSGVPQRPQHFGDGTRLSIL.

The chain uses TRBV7-2 and TRBJ2-7; perhaps TRBD2 as D (7 bases). V lost 5 bases, J lost 6 bases, and 20 bases lay in between. Germline V CDR1 and CDR2: SGHTA, FQGNSA. The CDR3 sequence is 15 residues long. The CDR3, as DNA: TGTGCCAGCAGCCTGACGGGGGGCTTGTCGGGCGAGCAGTACTTC. Its protein product is CASSLTGGLSGEQYF.

The genes are TRBV5-4 and TRBJ1-1; 7 bases match TRBD1. CDR1 and CDR2 (germline): SGHNT, YYREEE (reference sequence). The length of the CDR3 is 15 residues. Trimming took 4 bases from V and 5 from J; bases not matched to a gene: 11. The CDR3 loop is CASSRGETGRTEAFF. CDR3 nucleotides: TGTGCCAGCAGCCGGGGGGAGACAGGGCGAACTGAAGCTTTCTTT.

This chain links TRBV6-5 with TRBJ1-1; weak D call: TRBD1 (6 bases). Germline V gene sequence: CDR1 MNHEY, CDR2 SVGAGI. The CDR3 sequence is 12 residues long. Trimming took 0 bases from V and 9 from J, leaving 8 bases between them. The CDR3 DNA reads as TGTGCCAGCAGTTACTCAGGGGGGCAAGCTTTCTTT. It codes for CASSYSGGQAFF.

This clone was counted a single time. The chain employs TRBV30 and TRBJ1-1; D might be TRBD1 (5 bases). The CDR3 contains 11 residues. Germline V lookup: CDR1 GTSNPN, CDR2 SVGIG (reference sequence). V shed 1 base and J shed 9 bases, with 9 bases lying between them. CDR3 in amino acids: CAWSEPGKAFF. CDR3 coding DNA: TGTGCCTGGAGTGAACCAGGGAAAGCTTTCTTT.

The J gene is TRBJ2-3, the V gene TRBV5-1; 9 bases line up with TRBD2. Germline V lookup: CDR1 SGHRS, CDR2 YFSETQ. The trim removed 0 bases at V and 0 bases at J, leaving 2 bases unmatched. The CDR3 extends over 16 amino acids. The CDR3 DNA sequence: TGCGCCAGCAGCTTGGGACTAGCGGATAGCACAGATACGCAGTATTTT. It is translated as CASSLGLADSTDTQYF.

This clone came up a few times. The rearrangement uses TRBV20-1 and TRBJ1-5; D unresolved. The CDR3 spans 11 residues. Germline V gives CDR1 DFQATT, CDR2 SNEGSKA (reference sequence). V was shortened by 6 bases and J by 9 bases, with 12 bases between the two germline ends. The CDR3 DNA reads as TGCAGTGCCACATCAGGTTCGCCCCAGCATTTT. It is translated as CSATSGSPQHF.

The chain couples TRBV30 to TRBJ1-2, with a tentative D call TRBD1 (5 bases). Per germline, CDR1 GTSNPN and CDR2 SVGIG (reference sequence). CDR3 size: 12 residues. Trimming shortened V by 1 base and J by 14 bases, and 17 bases separated the two germline ends. The CDR3 is CAWSGGETSRTF. In DNA, the CDR3 is TGTGCCTGGAGTGGGGGGGAAACCTCTAGAACCTTC.

Here the CDR3 reads CAQVLQGGGNTIYF. The CDR3 DNA sequence: TGTGCCCAGGTCCTACAGGGCGGTGGAAACACCATATATTTT. This chain uses TRBV30 with TRBJ1-3, with D tentatively TRBD1 (6 bases). CDR1 and CDR2 from the germline V gene are GTSNPN and SVGIG (reference sequence). The V and J ends lost 8 bases and 3 bases respectively, with 17 bases between them. The CDR3 runs to 14 residues.

The rearrangement uses TRBV5-1 and TRBJ2-5, with 9 bases matching TRBD1. Per the germline V gene, CDR1 is SGHRS and CDR2 is YFSETQ. There are 14 residues in the CDR3. Losses at the gene ends were 3 bases for V and 5 bases for J; bases not matched to a gene: 5. The CDR3 reads CASSSQQGAETQYF. The DNA of the CDR3 is TGCGCCAGCAGCTCGCAACAGGGGGCCGAGACCCAGTACTTC. The full variable domain, in which reference TRBV5-1 and TRBJ2-5 provide the parts outside the CDR3, is KAGVTQTPRYLIKTRGQQVTLSCSPISGHRSVSWYQQTPGQGLQFLFEYFSETQRNKGNFPGRFSGRQFSNSRSEMNVSTLELGDSALYLCASSSQQGAETQYFGPGTRLLVL.

The chain couples TRBV28 to TRBJ1-5; no firm D call. The CDR3 has 12 residues. V lost 1 base to trimming and J lost 6 bases, with 4 bases between them. Germline V gene sequence: CDR1 MDHEN, CDR2 SYDVKM. CDR3 in amino acids: CASSLSGQPQHF. As DNA, the CDR3 is TGTGCCAGCAGTTTATCCGGTCAGCCCCAGCATTTT.

The chain combines TRBV7-6 with TRBJ2-2; tentative D call: TRBD2 (5 bases). Germline V lookup: CDR1 SGHVS, CDR2 FNYEAQ. CDR3 length equals 14 residues. Trimming took 2 bases from V and 6 from J, leaving 10 bases between them. Here the CDR3 DNA reads TGTGCCAGCAGCTTAAGGCGCGGGTCCGGGGAGCTGTTTTTT. This codes for CASSLRRGSGELFF.

The chain has TRBV9 and TRBJ2-7, with D maybe TRBD2 (5 bases). This CDR3 is 17 amino acids long. The ends were cut back, 3 bases at V and 4 bases at J, with 23 bases in the middle. From germline, CDR1 is SGDLS and CDR2 YYNGEE. CDR3 residues: CASSATGTAQRGYEQYF. The CDR3 DNA reads as TGTGCCAGCAGCGCGACCGGCACAGCACAACGGGGTTACGAGCAGTACTTC.

This clone was picked up a small number of times. The genes are TRBV4-1 and TRBJ1-1; a possible D gene is TRBD1 (5 bases). Germline V gene sequence: CDR1 MGHRA, CDR2 YSYEKL. The CDR3 extends over 14 amino acids. Between the trimmed V and J ends, which lost 1 base and 6 bases, there was a span of 12 bases. CDR3 DNA: TGCGCCAGCAGCCAAGTTCAGGGTGGCGCTGAAGCTTTCTTT. It is translated as CASSQVQGGAEAFF.